The entry that follows covers one TCR beta chain sequence. Its antigen is currently unknown. This sample was included in a study of blood T cells in healthy people across ages. General study results and limits: The study found more naive CD4+ cells and higher diversity in long-lived than aged donors.

Sample-barcoded 5' priming and a J-beta primer mix drove a second PCR of roughly 6 to 12 cycles. TCRdb re-derived calls from the 5' RACE reads in MiXCR, one entry per CDR3 protein. This sample has about 760,000 distinct CDR3 sequences, with about 56% found just once. The ends lost 3 bases at V and 8 bases at J; junction bases unmatched: 2. Germline V gene data show CDR1 as SGHTA and CDR2 as FQGNSA. The CDR3 runs 12 residues. The clonotype originates from a man aged 35 to 55 in good health. Sequencing was done on a sample of blood. The chain is built from TRBV7-2 and TRBJ1-1; 8 positions match TRBD1. The DNA of the CDR3 is TGTGCCAGCAGCTTGAGGACAGGGGAAGCTTTCTTT. Its protein is CASSLRTGEAFF.